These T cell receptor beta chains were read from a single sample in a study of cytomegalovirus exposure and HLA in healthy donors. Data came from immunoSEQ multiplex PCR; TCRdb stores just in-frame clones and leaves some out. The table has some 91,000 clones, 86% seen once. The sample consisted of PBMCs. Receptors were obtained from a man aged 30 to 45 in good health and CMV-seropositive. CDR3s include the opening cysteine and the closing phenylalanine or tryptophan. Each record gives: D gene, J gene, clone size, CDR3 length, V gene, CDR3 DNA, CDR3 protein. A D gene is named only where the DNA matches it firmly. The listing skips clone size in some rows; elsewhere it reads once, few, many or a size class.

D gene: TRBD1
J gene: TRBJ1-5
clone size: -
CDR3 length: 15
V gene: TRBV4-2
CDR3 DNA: TGTGCCAGCAGCCAAGATTGGACAGGGGCAGGGCCCCAGCATTTT
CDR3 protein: CASSQDWTGAGPQHF

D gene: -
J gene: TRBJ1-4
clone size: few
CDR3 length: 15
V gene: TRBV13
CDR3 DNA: TGTGCCAGCAGCTTCGGACAGTCGGACACAGGGAAACTGTTTTTT
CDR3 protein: CASSFGQSDTGKLFF

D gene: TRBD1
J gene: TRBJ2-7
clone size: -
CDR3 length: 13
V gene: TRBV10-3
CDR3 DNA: TGTGCCATCACGTCGGGACAGGGCCACGAGCAGTACTTC
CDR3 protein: CAITSGQGHEQYF

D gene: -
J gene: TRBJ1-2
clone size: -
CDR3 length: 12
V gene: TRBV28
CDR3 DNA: TGTGCCAGCAACCCAGGGTATTACGGCTACACCTTC
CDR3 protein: CASNPGYYGYTF

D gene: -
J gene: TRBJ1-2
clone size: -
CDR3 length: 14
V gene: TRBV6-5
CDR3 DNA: TGTGCCAGCATTACCACGAGCACAGCCTATGGCTACACCTTC
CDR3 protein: CASITTSTAYGYTF

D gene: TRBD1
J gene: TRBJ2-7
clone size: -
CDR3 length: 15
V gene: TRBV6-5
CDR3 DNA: TGTGCCAGCAGTTTACAGGGGGCGGGGGCCTACGAGCAGCACTTC
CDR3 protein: CASSLQGAGAYEQHF

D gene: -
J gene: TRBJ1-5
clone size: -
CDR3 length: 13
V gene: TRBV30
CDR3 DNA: TGTGCCTGGAGTGTGGGGGCCGGTCAGCCCCAGCATTTT
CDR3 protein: CAWSVGAGQPQHF

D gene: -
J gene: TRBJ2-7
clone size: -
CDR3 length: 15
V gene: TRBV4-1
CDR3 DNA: TGCGCCAGCAGCCAAGTTTCTAGCGATTCCTACGAGCAGTACTTC
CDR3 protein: CASSQVSSDSYEQYF

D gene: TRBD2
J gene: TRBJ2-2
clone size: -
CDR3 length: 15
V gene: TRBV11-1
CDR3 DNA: TGTGCCAGCAGCTTGGGACTAGCGGGAGCCGGGGAGCTGTTTTTT
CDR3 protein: CASSLGLAGAGELFF

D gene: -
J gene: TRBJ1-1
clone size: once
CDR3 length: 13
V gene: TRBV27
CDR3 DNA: TGTGCCAGCAGCTGGACAGTTAACACTGAAGCTTTCTTT
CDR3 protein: CASSWTVNTEAFF

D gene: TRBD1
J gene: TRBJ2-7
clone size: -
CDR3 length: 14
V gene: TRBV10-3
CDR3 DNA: TGTGCCATCAGTGAGGGGACAGTGGGTAGGGAGCAGTACTTC
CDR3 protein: CAISEGTVGREQYF

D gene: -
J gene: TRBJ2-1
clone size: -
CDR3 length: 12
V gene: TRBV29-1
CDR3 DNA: TGCAGCTCCTCGGACTCGTTCTTGGAGCAGTTCTTC
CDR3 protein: CSSSDSFLEQFF

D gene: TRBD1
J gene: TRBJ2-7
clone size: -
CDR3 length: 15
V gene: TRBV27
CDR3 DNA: TGTGCCAGCAGTTTATCCAGGGACAGTACTTACGAGCAGTACTTC
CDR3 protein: CASSLSRDSTYEQYF

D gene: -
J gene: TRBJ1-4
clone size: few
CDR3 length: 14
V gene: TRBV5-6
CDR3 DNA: TGTGCCAGCAGCCACTTAGGAACGCGGGAAAAACTGTTTTTT
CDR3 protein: CASSHLGTREKLFF

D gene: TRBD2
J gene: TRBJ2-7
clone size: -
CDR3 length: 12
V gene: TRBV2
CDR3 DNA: TGTGCCAGCGGGGGAGGGTCCTACGAGCAGTACTTC
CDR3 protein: CASGGGSYEQYF

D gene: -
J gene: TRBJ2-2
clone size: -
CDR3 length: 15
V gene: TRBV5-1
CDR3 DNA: TGCGCCAGCAGCGCGGCCACTAAGAACACCGGGGAGCTGTTTTTT
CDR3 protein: CASSAATKNTGELFF

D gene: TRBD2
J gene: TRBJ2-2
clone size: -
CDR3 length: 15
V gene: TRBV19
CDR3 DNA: TGTGCCAGTAGTCTAGCGGGAGCAAGGTCCGGGGAGCTGTTTTTT
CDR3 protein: CASSLAGARSGELFF

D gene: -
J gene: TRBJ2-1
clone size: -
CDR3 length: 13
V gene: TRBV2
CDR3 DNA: TGTGCCAGCAGTGAAATATCCGACAATGAGCAGTTCTTC
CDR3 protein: CASSEISDNEQFF

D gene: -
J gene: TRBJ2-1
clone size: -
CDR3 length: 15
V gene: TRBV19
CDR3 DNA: TGTGCCAGTAGGTCACAGCACAGCTCCTACAATGAGCAGTTCTTC
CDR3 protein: CASRSQHSSYNEQFF

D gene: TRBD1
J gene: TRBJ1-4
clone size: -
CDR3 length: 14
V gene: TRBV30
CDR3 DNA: TGTGCCTGGAGTCAGGGGGCGACTAATGAAAAACTGTTTTTT
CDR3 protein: CAWSQGATNEKLFF

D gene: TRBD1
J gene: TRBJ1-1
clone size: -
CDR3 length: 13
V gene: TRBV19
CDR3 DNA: TGTGCCAGTGGACAGGGATCGGGCACTGAAGCTTTCTTT
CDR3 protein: CASGQGSGTEAFF

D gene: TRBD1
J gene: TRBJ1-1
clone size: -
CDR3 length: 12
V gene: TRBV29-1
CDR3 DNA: TGCAGCGTGGCAGGGGGCGGTGGGGAAGCTTTCTTT
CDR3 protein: CSVAGGGGEAFF

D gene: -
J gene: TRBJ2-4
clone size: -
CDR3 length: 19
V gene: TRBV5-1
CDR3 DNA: TGCGCCAGCAGCTTGGCCAGGGGCCAAGGGAGATGGGCCAAAAACATTCAGTACTTC
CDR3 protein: CASSLARGQGRWAKNIQYF

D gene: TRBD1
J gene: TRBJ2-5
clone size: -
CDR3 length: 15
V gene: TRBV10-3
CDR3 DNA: TGTGCCATCAGTGAGGACAGGGGGCCGTGGGAGACCCAGTACTTC
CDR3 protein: CAISEDRGPWETQYF

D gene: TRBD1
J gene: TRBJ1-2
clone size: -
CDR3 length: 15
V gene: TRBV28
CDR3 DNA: TGTGCCAGCAGTTTACTGGGACAGGGGGCCTATGGCTACACCTTC
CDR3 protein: CASSLLGQGAYGYTF

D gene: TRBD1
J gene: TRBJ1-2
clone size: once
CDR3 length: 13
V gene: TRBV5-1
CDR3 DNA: TGCGCCAGCAGCTTTGGGACAGAGGGCGGCTACACCTTC
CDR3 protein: CASSFGTEGGYTF